The 19 T cell receptor beta chains listed next were all sequenced from one sample in a study of early T cells in non-severe SARS-CoV-2 infection. TCRdb re-called the 5' RACE reads through MiXCR, storing one row per CDR3 protein. The sample includes tens of thousands of distinct CDR3 sequences, about 10% of them seen just once. Sequences were derived from whole blood, sampled at baseline. The receptor source for this set is an adult who was a healthcare worker with PCR-confirmed SARS-CoV-2 infection or an uninfected control (not recorded which).

In its sample, this clonotype was seen a few times. The genes are TRBV30 and TRBJ2-2, with a tentative D call TRBD1 (6 bases). Trimming removed 2 bases at V and 6 bases at J, with 16 bases between. This CDR3 contains 15 residues. Germline values: CDR1 GTSNPN, CDR2 SVGIG (reference sequence). The CDR3 protein is CAWSPGLEGAGELFF. The CDR3 nucleotides read TGTGCCTGGAGTCCTGGACTTGAGGGGGCCGGGGAGCTGTTTTTT.

This chain uses TRBV7-9 with TRBJ2-3, with 7 bases aligning to TRBD2. Germline V lookup: CDR1 SEHNR, CDR2 FQNEAQ (reference sequence). Losses at the gene ends were 2 bases for V and 0 bases for J; bases not matched to a gene: 2. The CDR3 spans 15 residues. CDR3 residues: CASSLLAASTDTQYF. CDR3 DNA sequence: TGTGCCAGCAGCTTACTAGCGGCAAGCACAGATACGCAGTATTTT.

V gene TRBV25-1 combines with J gene TRBJ1-1; no clear D gene. Germline V lookup: CDR1 MGHDK, CDR2 SYGVNS. Trimming cost V 1 base and J 11 bases, with 11 bases left between them. CDR3 size: 12 residues. The CDR3 DNA is TGTGCCAGCAGTGAATGGGCGGATCCGGCTTTCTTT. The encoded protein is CASSEWADPAFF.

This clonotype was recorded a few times. The chain has TRBV13 and TRBJ2-1, with 15 bases matching TRBD2. Per the germline V gene, CDR1 is PRHDT and CDR2 is FYEKMQ (reference sequence). CDR3 size: 14 residues. Trimming cost V 4 bases and J 12 bases; bases outside gene matches: 4. The CDR3 DNA follows: TGTGCCAGCAGCTCGGGACTAGCGGGGGGAGGGCAGTTCTTC. Amino acids: CASSSGLAGGGQFF.

This clonotype was observed a handful of times. The chain combines TRBV28 with TRBJ1-3; TRBD1 matches 8 bases. Germline V gene lookup returns CDR1 MDHEN and CDR2 SYDVKM. V was pared by 2 bases and J by 2 bases, with 5 bases of the junction left unmatched. The CDR3 has 16 amino acids. CDR3 nucleotide sequence: TGTGCCAGCAGTTTAGGGACAGGCCTTGCTGGAAACACCATATATTTT. This gives the protein CASSLGTGLAGNTIYF.

This clonotype was seen only a few times. The V call is TRBV6-2 or TRBV6-3, the J call TRBJ1-1, with TRBD1 as a possible D gene (6 bases). V was shortened by 10 bases and J by 6 bases, with 18 bases between the two germline ends. The CDR3 has 13 residues. The V gene's germline CDR1 is MNHEY and CDR2 SVGEGT. The CDR3 region has the DNA TGTGCCACCTCCTTGGGGGGGGCTGCTGAAGCTTTCTTT. This translates into CATSLGGAAEAFF.

The rearrangement joins TRBV7-2 to TRBJ2-7; D possibly corresponds to TRBD1 (6 bases). Germline CDR1 reads SGHTA; CDR2 reads FQGNSA. The CDR3 has 13 residues. V lost 1 base and J 5 bases, leaving 9 bases between the germline ends. The CDR3 DNA sequence: TGTGCCAGCAGCTTAGTAGGGGGTAACGAGCAGTACTTC. As protein: CASSLVGGNEQYF. Combining the CDR3 with reference TRBV7-2 and TRBJ2-7 gives the whole variable domain GAGVSQSPSNKVTEKGKDVELRCDPISGHTALYWYRQSLGQGLEFLIYFQGNSAPDKSGLPSDRFSAERTGGSVSTLTIQRTQQEDSAVYLCASSLVGGNEQYFGPGTRLTVT.

This clonotype was observed a few times. The V and J genes are TRBV5-1 and TRBJ2-7; D is undetermined. The CDR3 totals 13 residues. From germline, CDR1 is SGHRS and CDR2 YFSETQ. The germline V and J ends were trimmed by 3 bases and 6 bases, with 13 bases remaining between them. The CDR3 spells CASSYGLAVEQYF. The CDR3 DNA reads TGCGCCAGCAGCTACGGGCTCGCGGTCGAGCAGTACTTC. Full variable domain (rest looked up from reference TRBV5-1 and TRBJ2-7): KAGVTQTPRYLIKTRGQQVTLSCSPISGHRSVSWYQQTPGQGLQFLFEYFSETQRNKGNFPGRFSGRQFSNSRSEMNVSTLELGDSALYLCASSYGLAVEQYFGPGTRLTVT.

This clonotype has just a few counts. The chain links TRBV19 to TRBJ1-2; 11 positions match TRBD1. Unmatched junction bases numbered 9, after V lost 6 bases and J lost 0 bases. Germline V gives CDR1 LNHDA, CDR2 SQIVND (reference sequence). There are 17 residues in the CDR3. CDR3 in amino acids: CASSPWDRGTTNYGYTF. In nucleotides, the CDR3 is TGTGCCAGTAGCCCGTGGGACAGGGGGACCACTAACTATGGCTACACCTTC.

This clonotype was recorded a few times. The chain recombines TRBV29-1 with TRBJ2-2, with TRBD1 as a possible D gene (6 bases). This CDR3 comprises 13 residues. The germline V gene has CDR1 SQVTM and CDR2 ANQGSEA. V was shortened by 3 bases and J by 4 bases, with 9 bases between the two germline ends. The CDR3 DNA follows: TGCAGCGTTGACCAGGGGTTCACCGGGGAGCTGTTTTTT. This gives the protein CSVDQGFTGELFF.

This clonotype was seen at least ten times. As DNA, the CDR3 is TGCGCCAGCAGCTTGGGGGGCCAAGAGACCCAGTACTTC. It codes for CASSLGGQETQYF. The chain joins TRBV5-1 to TRBJ2-5; D is undetermined. CDR1 and CDR2 (germline): SGHRS, YFSETQ. Trimming pared 0 bases from V and 1 base from J, leaving 4 bases between. CDR3 length equals 13 residues.

This chain uses TRBV4-2 with TRBJ1-1, with TRBD1 as a possible D gene (6 bases). The CDR3 extends over 16 amino acids. In germline, CDR1 is LGHNA, CDR2 YNFKEQ. V lost 2 bases to trimming and J lost 0 bases, with 13 bases between them. The DNA of the CDR3 is TGTGCCAGCAGCCAACAGGGGTTTAGGATGAACACTGAAGCTTTCTTT. Its protein product is CASSQQGFRMNTEAFF.

The rearrangement joins TRBV6-5 to TRBJ2-2, with TRBD1 identical over 9 bases. Germline assignment: CDR1 MNHEY and CDR2 SVGAGI. The CDR3 totals 16 residues. V lost 4 bases and J lost 1; bases outside the gene matches: 4. CDR3 coding DNA: TGTGCCAGCAGTTCATACAGGGGGCTGAACACCGGGGAGCTGTTTTTT. It translates to CASSSYRGLNTGELFF.

The chain couples TRBV5-6 to TRBJ2-1; 9 positions match TRBD2. CDR1 and CDR2 from the germline V gene are SGHDT and YYEEEE. The CDR3 is made up of 15 amino acids. With 0 bases clipped from V and 9 bases from J, the junction kept 7 bases outside the gene matches. The CDR3, as DNA: TGTGCCAGCAGCTTGGGTAGCGGGGGATCCGGTGAGCAGTTCTTC. Translation gives CASSLGSGGSGEQFF.

This clonotype came up a few times. This chain uses TRBV7-8 with TRBJ2-7; the D gene is possibly TRBD2 (6 bases). The V end was cut by 0 bases, the J end by 6 bases, with 12 bases between. Germline CDR1 SGHVS, CDR2 FQNEAQ. The CDR3 totals 14 residues. This chain's CDR3 is CASSLALLGGEQYF. As DNA, the CDR3 is TGTGCCAGCAGCTTAGCACTGTTGGGGGGCGAGCAGTACTTC. The variable domain in full, completed from reference TRBV7-8 and TRBJ2-7, reads GAGVSQSPRYKVAKRGQDVALRCDPISGHVSLFWYQQALGQGPEFLTYFQNEAQLDKSGLPSDRFFAERPEGSVSTLKIQRTQQEDSAVYLCASSLALLGGEQYFGPGTRLTVT.

The chain is built from TRBV7-8 and TRBJ1-4; 10 bases are shared with TRBD1. The CDR3 is 15 residues long. Germline V gene data show CDR1 as SGHVS and CDR2 as FQNEAQ. V trimming: 5 bases; J trimming: 4 bases; junction bases outside the gene matches: 4. The CDR3 reads CASSVRDRGNEKLFF. As DNA, the CDR3 is TGTGCCAGCAGCGTCCGGGACAGGGGTAATGAAAAACTGTTTTTT.

This chain uses TRBV7-3 with TRBJ2-3; possibly TRBD2 for D (6 bases). The V end was cut by 4 bases, the J end by 4 bases, with 12 bases between. Germline loops: CDR1 SGHTA, CDR2 FQGTGA. The CDR3 totals 14 residues. The DNA of the CDR3 is TGTGCCAGCAGCTCCGGGGGACCATCAGATACGCAGTATTTT. Its protein product is CASSSGGPSDTQYF.

The V gene is TRBV28, the J gene TRBJ2-3; D may be TRBD2 (5 bases). V lost 11 bases to trimming and J lost 2 bases, with 11 bases between them. CDR1 and CDR2 (germline): MDHEN, SYDVKM. The CDR3 consists of 12 residues. CDR3 residues: CACSDPTDTQYF. The CDR3 nucleotides read TGTGCCTGTAGCGATCCCACAGATACGCAGTATTTT.

This clonotype has a handful of counts. V gene TRBV7-2 combines with J gene TRBJ2-3; TRBD1 is a possible D gene (5 bases). This CDR3 contains 14 residues. Trimming cost V 2 bases and J 2 bases, with 8 bases left between them. Germline loops: CDR1 SGHTA, CDR2 FQGNSA. DNA for the CDR3: TGTGCCAGCAGCTTACAGACAGCCACAGATACGCAGTATTTT. It specifies CASSLQTATDTQYF.